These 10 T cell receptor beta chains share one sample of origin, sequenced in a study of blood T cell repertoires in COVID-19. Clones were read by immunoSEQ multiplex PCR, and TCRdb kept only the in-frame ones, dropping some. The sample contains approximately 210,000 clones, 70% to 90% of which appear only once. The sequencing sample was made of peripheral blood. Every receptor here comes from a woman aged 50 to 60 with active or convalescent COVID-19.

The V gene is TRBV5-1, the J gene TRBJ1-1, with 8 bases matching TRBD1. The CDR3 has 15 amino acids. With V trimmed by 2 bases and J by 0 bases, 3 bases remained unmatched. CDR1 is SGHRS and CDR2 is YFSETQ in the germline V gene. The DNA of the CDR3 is TGCGCCAGCAGCTTACAGGGGGGTATGAACACTGAAGCTTTCTTT. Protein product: CASSLQGGMNTEAFF.

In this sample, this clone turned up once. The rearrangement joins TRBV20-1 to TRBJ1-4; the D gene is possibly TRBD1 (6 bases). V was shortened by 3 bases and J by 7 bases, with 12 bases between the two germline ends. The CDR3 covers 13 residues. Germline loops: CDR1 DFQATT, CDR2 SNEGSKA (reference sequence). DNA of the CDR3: TGCAGTGCTAGTTTACAGGGAAGTGAAAAACTGTTTTTT. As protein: CSASLQGSEKLFF.

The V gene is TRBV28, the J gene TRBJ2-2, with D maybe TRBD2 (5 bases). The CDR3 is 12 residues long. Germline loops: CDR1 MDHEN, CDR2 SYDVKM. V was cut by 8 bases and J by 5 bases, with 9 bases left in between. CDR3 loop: CASYGGTGELFF. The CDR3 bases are TGTGCCAGCTATGGAGGTACCGGGGAGCTGTTTTTT.

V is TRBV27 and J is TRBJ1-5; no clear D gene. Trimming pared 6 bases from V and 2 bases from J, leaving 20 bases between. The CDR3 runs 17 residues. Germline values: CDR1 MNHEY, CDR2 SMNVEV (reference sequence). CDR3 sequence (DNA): TGTGCCAGCAGAAAGGCGTCCGCCGGAGACCGCAATCAGCCCCAGCATTTT. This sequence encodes CASRKASAGDRNQPQHF.

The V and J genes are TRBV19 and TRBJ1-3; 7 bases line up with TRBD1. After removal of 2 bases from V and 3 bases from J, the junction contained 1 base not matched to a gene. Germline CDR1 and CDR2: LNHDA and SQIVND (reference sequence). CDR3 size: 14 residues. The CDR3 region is CASSIPGGGNTIYF. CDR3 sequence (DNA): TGTGCCAGTAGTATACCAGGGGGTGGAAACACCATATATTTT.

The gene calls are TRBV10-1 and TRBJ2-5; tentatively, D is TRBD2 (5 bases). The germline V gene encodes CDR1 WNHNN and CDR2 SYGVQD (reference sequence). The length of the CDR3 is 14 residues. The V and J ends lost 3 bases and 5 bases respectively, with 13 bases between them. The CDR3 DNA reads TGCGCCAGCAGTGATTCAGGAGGAAGGGAGACCCAGTACTTC. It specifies CASSDSGGRETQYF.

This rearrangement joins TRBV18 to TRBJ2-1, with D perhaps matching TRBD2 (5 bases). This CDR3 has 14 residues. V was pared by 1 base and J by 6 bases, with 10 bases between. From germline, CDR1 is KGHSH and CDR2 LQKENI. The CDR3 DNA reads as TGTGCCAGCTCACCACTTGGGCGGGCCAATGAGCAGTTCTTC. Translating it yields CASSPLGRANEQFF. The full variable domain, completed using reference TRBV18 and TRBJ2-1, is NAGVMQNPRHLVRRRGQEARLRCSPMKGHSHVYWYRQLPEEGLKFMVYLQKENIIDESGMPKERFSAEFPKEGPSILRIQQVVRGDSAAYFCASSPLGRANEQFFGPGTRLTVL.

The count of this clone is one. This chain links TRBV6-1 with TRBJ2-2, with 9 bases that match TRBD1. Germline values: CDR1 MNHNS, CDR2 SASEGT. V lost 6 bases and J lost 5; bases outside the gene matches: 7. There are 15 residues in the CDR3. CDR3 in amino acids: CASRSWDRETGELFF. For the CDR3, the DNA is TGTGCCAGCAGGTCTTGGGACAGGGAGACCGGGGAGCTGTTTTTT.

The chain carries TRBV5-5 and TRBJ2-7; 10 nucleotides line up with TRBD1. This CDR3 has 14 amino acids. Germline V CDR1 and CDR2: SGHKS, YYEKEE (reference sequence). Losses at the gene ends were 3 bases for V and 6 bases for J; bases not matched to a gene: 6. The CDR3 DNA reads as TGTGCCAGCAGCTCGGGACAGGGGAGGTCCGAGCAGTACTTC. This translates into CASSSGQGRSEQYF.

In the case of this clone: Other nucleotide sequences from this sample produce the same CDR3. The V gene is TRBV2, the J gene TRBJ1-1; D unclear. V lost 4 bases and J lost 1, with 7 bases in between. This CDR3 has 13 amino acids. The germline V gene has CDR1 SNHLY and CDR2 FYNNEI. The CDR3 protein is CASSGNKNTEAFF. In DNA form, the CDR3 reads TGTGCCAGCAGTGGCAACAAGAACACTGAAGCTTTCTTT.